These 15 T cell receptor beta chains share one sample of origin, sequenced in a study of blood T cell repertoires in COVID-19. Measured with immunoSEQ multiplex PCR; TCRdb has only the in-frame clones, and not every one. The sample shows nearly 350,000 clones, 88% of them seen only once. The sample comprised peripheral blood. These receptors originate from a woman in her 70s with COVID-19, enrolled during active disease.

This chain connects TRBV7-9 to TRBJ1-1, with 7 bases aligning to TRBD1. CDR1 is SEHNR, CDR2 FQNEAQ, per germline (reference sequence). This CDR3 has 17 residues. V was pared by 1 base and J by 0 bases, with 8 bases of the junction left unmatched. The CDR3 DNA follows: TGTGCCAGCAGCTTAGTAGGGGGCGTTCCCATGAACACTGAAGCTTTCTTT. This codes for CASSLVGGVPMNTEAFF. The variable domain in full, with the rest retrieved from reference TRBV7-9 and TRBJ1-1, is DTGVSQNPRHKITKRGQNVTFRCDPISEHNRLYWYRQTLGQGPEFLTYFQNEAQLEKSRLLSDRFSAERPKGSFSTLEIQRTEQGDSAMYLCASSLVGGVPMNTEAFFGQGTRLTVV.

The chain carries TRBV19 and TRBJ2-7; D is perhaps TRBD1 (6 bases). The CDR3 has 14 amino acids. Germline CDR1 is LNHDA and CDR2 is SQIVND (reference sequence). Trimming took off 4 bases at V and 0 bases at J, with 10 bases between the two ends. The CDR3 nucleotides read TGTGCCAGTAGTAACAGGGCCTTCTCCTACGAGCAGTACTTC. Protein product: CASSNRAFSYEQYF.

This sequence joins TRBV29-1 and TRBJ1-1, with TRBD1 as a possible D gene (5 bases). The germline gives CDR1 SQVTM, CDR2 ANQGSEA. The CDR3 loop spans 12 amino acids. The V end lost 6 bases, the J end lost 5 bases, and 13 bases lay between the germline ends. The CDR3 protein is CSVNRAGTEAFF. CDR3 DNA sequence: TGCAGCGTAAATAGGGCAGGGACTGAAGCTTTCTTT. Combining the CDR3 with reference TRBV29-1 and TRBJ1-1 gives the whole variable domain SAVISQKPSRDICQRGTSLTIQCQVDSQVTMMFWYRQQPGQSLTLIATANQGSEATYESGFVIDKFPISRPNLTFSTLTVSNMSPEDSSIYLCSVNRAGTEAFFGQGTRLTVV.

The chain recombines TRBV7-2 with TRBJ1-6, with 8 nucleotides matching TRBD1. Germline trimming cut 5 bases from V and 6 bases from J; bases unmatched to any gene: 6. The CDR3 is made up of 15 amino acids. Germline assignment: CDR1 SGHTA and CDR2 FQGNSA. The CDR3, as DNA: TGTGCCAGCAGCCCGACAGGGGTTGTTAATTCACCCCTCCACTTT. It encodes CASSPTGVVNSPLHF.

The V call is TRBV20-1, the J call TRBJ1-1, with TRBD1 matching over 7 bases. This CDR3 comprises 13 residues. Looked up from germline, CDR1 is DFQATT and CDR2 is SNEGSKA (reference sequence). V lost 3 bases, J lost 2 bases, and 3 bases stayed unmatched. For the CDR3, the DNA is TGCAGTGCTAGTAGACAGGGTAACACTGAAGCTTTCTTT. This gives the protein CSASRQGNTEAFF.

This chain uses TRBV29-1 with TRBJ2-5; D is unclear. Germline loops: CDR1 SQVTM, CDR2 ANQGSEA. The CDR3 is 10 residues long. With 4 bases removed from V and 4 bases from J, the gap between germline ends came to 4 bases. Here the CDR3 reads CSVASETQYF. The CDR3, as DNA: TGCAGCGTTGCATCAGAGACCCAGTACTTC.

V usage is TRBV15 and J usage is TRBJ1-2, with D tentatively TRBD1 (6 bases). CDR1 is LNHNV, CDR2 YYDKDF, per germline (reference sequence). Trimming took 0 bases from V and 8 from J, leaving 13 bases between them. The CDR3 totals 14 residues. The CDR3 nucleotides are TGTGCCACCAGCAGAGATAGCAGGGGCTGGGGCTACACCTTC. Its protein is CATSRDSRGWGYTF.

This clone was detected only once. The V gene is TRBV18, the J gene TRBJ2-7; D is possibly TRBD2 (6 bases). The V gene's germline CDR1 is KGHSH and CDR2 LQKENI. The V and J ends lost 3 bases and 5 bases respectively, with 11 bases between them. The CDR3 runs 13 residues. The CDR3: CASSPSEGNEQYF. As DNA, the CDR3 is TGTGCCAGCTCACCTTCGGAGGGAAACGAGCAGTACTTC.

CDR3 sequence reads: CASSQEETGGLRNTIYF. DNA of the CDR3: TGCGCCAGCAGCCAAGAAGAGACAGGGGGCCTTAGAAACACCATATATTTT. The chain is built from TRBV4-3 and TRBJ1-3; 10 positions agree with TRBD1. From germline, CDR1 is LGHNA and CDR2 YSLEER. The CDR3 has 17 residues. Trimming cost V 0 bases and J 5 bases; bases outside gene matches: 7.

The CDR3 nucleotides are TGTGCCAGCAGCTTTCGGGCGGGGGGGCATCTCGAGCAGTACTTC. It specifies CASSFRAGGHLEQYF. This chain uses TRBV11-2 with TRBJ2-7; 9 bases match TRBD2. CDR3 length: 15 amino acids. V shed 3 bases, J shed 6 bases, and the junction held 9 bases outside the gene matches. The germline CDR1 and CDR2 sequences are SGHAT and FQNNGV.

The chain is built from TRBV27 and TRBJ1-2, with D unresolved. CDR1 and CDR2 (germline): MNHEY, SMNVEV (reference sequence). Trimming took off 5 bases at V and 4 bases at J, with 17 bases between the two ends. This CDR3 spans 15 amino acids. CDR3 nucleotide sequence: TGTGCCAGCAGTCCCCACTCGGGGTCGGCCTATGGCTACACCTTC. Residues: CASSPHSGSAYGYTF.

There are a few counts of this clone. The rearrangement uses TRBV19 and TRBJ2-2; TRBD1 might be the D (5 bases). The germline CDR1 and CDR2 sequences are LNHDA and SQIVND (reference sequence). Trimming removed 5 bases at V and 4 bases at J, with 14 bases between. The CDR3 has 15 residues. The CDR3 is CASSLGRAFTGELFF. Written as DNA, the CDR3 is TGTGCCAGTAGTTTAGGCAGGGCCTTCACCGGGGAGCTGTTTTTT.

This clone was seen only a few times. The rearrangement joins TRBV29-1 to TRBJ1-2; D may be TRBD1 (5 bases). The CDR3 is 11 residues long. The germline gives CDR1 SQVTM, CDR2 ANQGSEA. Trimming pared 4 bases from V and 8 bases from J, leaving 11 bases between. As DNA, the CDR3 is TGCAGCGTTGGACAGATGAACGGCTACACCTTC. It encodes CSVGQMNGYTF.

This sequence joins TRBV30 and TRBJ2-2, with TRBD1 matching over 7 bases. This CDR3 spans 14 amino acids. The germline V gene encodes CDR1 GTSNPN and CDR2 SVGIG (reference sequence). V lost 0 bases to trimming and J lost 6 bases; unmatched junction nucleotides: 4. CDR3 in amino acids: CAWSVGGIAGELFF. The CDR3 region has the DNA TGTGCCTGGAGTGTAGGGGGCATAGCCGGGGAGCTGTTTTTT.

This chain joins TRBV6-5 and TRBJ2-3, with a weak D call TRBD2 (7 bases). CDR1 and CDR2 (germline): MNHEY, SVGAGI. There are 15 residues in the CDR3. Trimming removed 6 bases at V and 4 bases at J, with 17 bases between. CDR3 residues: CASRLRGGASDTQYF. CDR3 sequence (DNA): TGTGCCAGCAGGTTACGAGGGGGGGCATCAGATACGCAGTATTTT.